One T cell receptor beta chain is described in this entry. In the authors' workflow: Amplification with reference gene primers provided the estimates of nucleated cell counts. The data were produced by immunoSEQ multiplex PCR, yet TCRdb's version contains in-frame clones alone and is incomplete. V and J calls and clone size are given by that table; D and trimming were obtained from the DNA. Of over 45,000 clones listed, about 91% are singletons. The sample is drawn from a study of blood T cell repertoires in COVID-19. The specimen sequenced was peripheral blood. The receptor comes from a woman in her sixties with active or convalescent COVID-19.

In DNA, the CDR3 is TGTGCCAGTAGTACTAGCGGGAGGGGATTCGAGCAGTACTTC. Residues: CASSTSGRGFEQYF. The chain joins TRBV19 to TRBJ2-7; 12 bases map to TRBD2. Germline values: CDR1 LNHDA, CDR2 SQIVND (reference sequence). CDR3 length: 14 residues. J was trimmed by 6 bases and V by 4 bases; bases with no gene match: 4. The full variable domain, in which reference TRBV19 and TRBJ2-7 provide the parts outside the CDR3, is DGGITQSPKYLFRKEGQNVTLSCEQNLNHDAMYWYRQDPGQGLRLIYYSQIVNDFQKGDIAEGYSVSREKKESFPLTVTSAQKNPTAFYLCASSTSGRGFEQYFGPGTRLTVT.